This T cell receptor beta chain was recovered during a study of CD8 T cells in ankylosing spondylitis. J gave up 7 bases and V 2 bases, and 2 bases lay outside the gene matches. Germline lookup yields CDR1 SGHTA and CDR2 FQGNSA. There are 14 residues in the CDR3. TCRdb redid the calling of the 5' RACE reads with MiXCR, one entry per CDR3 protein. The repertoire includes 250,000 to 350,000 distinct CDR3 sequences, less than 25% of them detected once, and 3.5% sits in the top ten. The sequenced material came from blood, either unsorted or a sorted T cell fraction (not recorded which). V and J are TRBV7-2 and TRBJ2-2, with 9 bases aligning to TRBD2. This TCR was recovered from a female donor with ankylosing spondylitis or in good health (not recorded which). The CDR3 region is CASSLQLAGGELFF. As DNA, the CDR3 is TGTGCCAGCAGCTTACAACTAGCGGGCGGGGAGCTGTTTTTT.